The rows below give T cell receptor beta chains drawn from one sample of a study of shared clonotypes between healthy human individuals. Here immunoSEQ multiplex PCR was the method, and the copy in TCRdb shows in-frame clones only, minus some. The sample has about 520,000 clones, more than 75% seen once. Sequencing was performed on PBMCs. Source of these receptors: a woman aged 40 to 49 in good health. Some clones in this sample may be carry-over from other donors' samples. Each CDR3 is given with its conserved first and last residue. The order of the fields is J gene, D gene, V gene, clone size, CDR3 protein, CDR3 DNA. The D gene is left open where the match is weak. The size of a clone is reported for some rows only, either as once, few or many, or as a class for expanded clones.

J: TRBJ2-1; D: TRBD1; V: TRBV7-9; size: -; CDR3: CASSPGQGYDNEQFF; DNA: TGTGCCAGCAGCCCAGGACAGGGGTATGACAATGAGCAGTTCTTC
J: TRBJ2-7; D: TRBD1; V: TRBV19; size: -; CDR3: CASSTGDRSQYF; DNA: TGTGCCAGTAGTACTGGGGACAGGAGCCAGTACTTC
J: TRBJ2-1; D: -; V: TRBV7-2; size: -; CDR3: CASSLLGEQFF; DNA: TGTGCCAGCAGCCTATTGGGTGAGCAGTTCTTC
J: TRBJ2-3; D: -; V: TRBV7-2; size: -; CDR3: CASSRSAGFTDTQYF; DNA: TGTGCCAGCAGTCGGTCGGCGGGTTTCACAGATACGCAGTATTTT
J: TRBJ1-2; D: -; V: TRBV19; size: -; CDR3: CASSISPRTAHGYTF; DNA: TGTGCCAGTAGTATAAGCCCAAGAACCGCCCATGGCTACACCTTC
J: TRBJ2-1; D: -; V: TRBV20-1; size: -; CDR3: CSASYNEQFF; DNA: TGCAGTGCTAGCTACAATGAGCAGTTCTTC
J: TRBJ1-2; D: TRBD1; V: TRBV5-4; size: -; CDR3: CASSLTGGDGYTF; DNA: TGTGCCAGCAGCCTAACAGGGGGAGATGGCTACACCTTC
J: TRBJ2-1; D: TRBD2; V: TRBV5-8; size: -; CDR3: CASRQGLAEENEQFF; DNA: TGTGCCAGCAGGCAGGGACTAGCAGAGGAAAATGAGCAGTTCTTC
J: TRBJ2-7; D: -; V: TRBV6-5; size: -; CDR3: CASSRNRDEQYF; DNA: TGTGCCAGCAGCCGCAACAGGGACGAGCAGTACTTC
J: TRBJ2-5; D: TRBD1; V: TRBV6-5; size: -; CDR3: CASSYGTGGPETQYF; DNA: TGTGCCAGCAGTTACGGGACAGGGGGTCCGGAGACCCAGTACTTC
J: TRBJ1-5; D: -; V: TRBV7-9; size: -; CDR3: CASSLEIGDQPQHF; DNA: TGTGCCAGCAGCTTAGAAATTGGGGATCAGCCCCAGCATTTT
J: TRBJ2-2; D: TRBD1; V: TRBV6-1; size: -; CDR3: CASIRDRGSNSALFF; DNA: TGTGCCAGCATCCGGGACAGGGGCTCTAATAGTGCGCTGTTTTTT
J: TRBJ2-7; D: -; V: TRBV7-2; size: -; CDR3: CASSLAFGNYEQYF; DNA: TGTGCCAGCAGCTTAGCGTTTGGGAACTACGAGCAGTACTTC
J: TRBJ2-5; D: TRBD1; V: TRBV7-2; size: -; CDR3: CASSQGVQETQYF; DNA: TGTGCCAGCAGCCAGGGGGTCCAAGAGACCCAGTACTTC
J: TRBJ2-7; D: TRBD1; V: TRBV5-6; size: -; CDR3: CASSPAGGSPREQYF; DNA: TGTGCCAGCAGCCCGGCAGGGGGCTCCCCTAGGGAGCAGTACTTC
J: TRBJ2-1; D: TRBD2; V: TRBV7-2; size: -; CDR3: CASRPTSGRGPSSYNEQFF; DNA: TGTGCCAGCAGGCCTACTAGCGGGAGAGGACCGAGCTCCTACAATGAGCAGTTCTTC
J: TRBJ2-5; D: -; V: TRBV5-4; size: -; CDR3: CASSGGRQETQYF; DNA: TGTGCCAGCAGCGGAGGCCGCCAAGAGACCCAGTACTTC
J: TRBJ1-1; D: -; V: TRBV4-1; size: -; CDR3: CASSQEGLGDTEAFF; DNA: TGCGCCAGCAGCCAAGAAGGGTTAGGAGACACTGAAGCTTTCTTT
J: TRBJ1-2; D: -; V: TRBV4-2; size: few; CDR3: CASSQDRWEGYTF; DNA: TGTGCCAGCAGCCAAGACCGGTGGGAGGGCTACACCTTC
J: TRBJ1-1; D: TRBD1; V: TRBV6-1; size: few; CDR3: CASSAGTGKAFF; DNA: TGTGCCAGCAGTGCCGGGACAGGGAAAGCTTTCTTT
J: TRBJ2-1; D: TRBD2; V: TRBV11-2; size: -; CDR3: CASSRVGGGSYNEQFF; DNA: TGTGCCAGCTCACGGGTGGGCGGGGGATCCTACAATGAGCAGTTCTTC
J: TRBJ1-2; D: -; V: TRBV25-1; size: few; CDR3: CASSDVRGAGGYTF; DNA: TGTGCCAGCAGTGACGTAAGGGGGGCCGGAGGCTACACCTTC
J: TRBJ1-1; D: -; V: TRBV2; size: -; CDR3: CASSERPEAFF; DNA: TGTGCCAGCAGTGAGCGACCTGAAGCTTTCTTT
J: TRBJ2-7; D: -; V: TRBV2; size: -; CDR3: CASSPHGGEQYF; DNA: TGTGCCAGCAGTCCCCATGGGGGCGAGCAGTACTTC